These 12 T cell receptor beta chains share one sample of origin, sequenced in a study of blood T cells in healthy people across ages. Primed by a sample-barcoded 5' primer and a J-beta primer mix, a second PCR proceeded for 7 to 11 cycles. TCRdb reprocessed the 5' RACE reads via MiXCR and lists one record per CDR3 protein. The table has 870,000 or so distinct CDR3 sequences, more than 25% seen once. The sample taken for sequencing was blood. The receptors originated from a woman over 75 in good health.

This clonotype was observed many times. This chain links TRBV3-1 with TRBJ2-3; D gene uncertain. This CDR3 has 15 amino acids. V was trimmed by 0 bases and J by 4 bases, leaving 11 bases between them. Germline CDR1 LGHDT, CDR2 YNNKEL (reference sequence). The CDR3 region is CASSQEVSGADTQYF. The CDR3 DNA reads TGTGCCAGCAGCCAAGAAGTTTCAGGAGCAGATACGCAGTATTTT.

This clonotype was observed many times. The CDR3 region is CSARRGPTSADTQYF. Written as DNA, the CDR3 is TGCAGTGCTAGAAGGGGGCCAACTAGCGCAGATACGCAGTATTTT. The chain carries TRBV20-1 and TRBJ2-3, with D perhaps TRBD1 or TRBD2 (7 bases each). Trimming removed 2 bases at V and 4 bases at J, with 16 bases between. The germline V gene has CDR1 DFQATT and CDR2 SNEGSKA (reference sequence). The CDR3 runs to 15 residues.

This clonotype was counted ten times or more. The chain uses TRBV10-3 and TRBJ2-6, with 7 positions matching TRBD1. Germline loops: CDR1 ENHRY, CDR2 SYGVKD. The V segment lost 7 bases and the J segment 0 bases; nucleotides outside the gene matches: 9. The CDR3 has 17 residues. Here the CDR3 reads CAINPGQISSGANVLTF. The CDR3 DNA follows: TGTGCCATCAATCCGGGACAGATAAGCTCTGGGGCCAACGTCCTGACTTTC.

This clonotype has only a few counts. Being one base from a much bigger clone, this may be a read error. The rearrangement uses TRBV6-1 and TRBJ2-1; TRBD1 is a possible D gene (5 bases). CDR3 length: 16 residues. The germline V gene encodes CDR1 MNHNS and CDR2 SASEGT. The chain's CDR3 is CASSEVVREYYSEQFF. CDR3 sequence (DNA): TGTGCCAGCAGTGAAGTCGTCAGGGAATACTACAGTGAGCAGTTCTTC.

In this sample, this clonotype turned up a few times. A clone one base away is much larger, so this may be a read error. The V and J genes are TRBV4-3 and TRBJ2-5; 8 bases map to TRBD1. V lost 7 bases, J lost 11 bases, and 12 bases stayed unmatched. The germline V gene has CDR1 LGHNA and CDR2 YSLEER. The CDR3 has 13 amino acids. Here the CDR3 reads CASTDRAENEQYF. The CDR3 DNA is TGCGCCAGCACGGACAGGGCAGAGAATGAGCAGTACTTC.

The J gene is TRBJ2-7, the V gene TRBV2, with TRBD1 matching over 10 bases. With the DNA end fitting TRBJ2-4 better, the J assignment may be wrong. The CDR3 loop spans 12 amino acids. Germline assignment: CDR1 SNHLY and CDR2 FYNNEI. The CDR3 sequence: CASGTGVNIQYF. The CDR3 nucleotides are TGTGCCAGCGGGACAGGGGTAAACATTCAGTACTTC.

This clonotype was counted ten times or more. The gene calls are TRBV4-2 and TRBJ2-6, with a weak D call TRBD2 (5 bases). Germline loops: CDR1 LGHNA, CDR2 YNFKEQ. The CDR3 covers 16 residues. The germline V and J ends were trimmed by 0 bases and 3 bases, with 9 bases remaining between them. CDR3 DNA sequence: TGTGCCAGCAGCCAAGATAGGACTCTTGGGGCCAACGTCCTGACTTTC. Amino acids: CASSQDRTLGANVLTF.

Points on this clonotype: Being one base from a much bigger clone, this may be a read error. This sequence joins TRBV20-1 and TRBJ2-3; 11 bases are shared with TRBD2. The CDR3 is 15 amino acids. Germline CDR1 and CDR2: DFQATT and SNEGSKA (reference sequence). V shed 6 bases, J shed 4 bases, and the junction held 9 bases outside the gene matches. The CDR3 protein is CSACPSGGFADTQYF. The CDR3 coding sequence is TGCAGTGCGTGCCCTAGCGGGGGGTTCGCAGATACGCAGTATTTT.

This clonotype was counted at least ten times. The chain couples TRBV20-1 to TRBJ2-5, with a possible D match to TRBD1 (6 bases). Germline CDR1 and CDR2: DFQATT and SNEGSKA (reference sequence). The germline V and J ends were trimmed by 2 bases and 3 bases, with 16 bases remaining between them. The CDR3 length is 15 residues. The CDR3 sequence is CSARLLGGSEETQYF. For the CDR3, the DNA is TGCAGTGCTAGACTACTAGGGGGTTCAGAAGAGACCCAGTACTTC.

The V gene is TRBV12-3 or TRBV12-4, the J gene TRBJ2-3; either TRBD1 or TRBD2 may supply D (6 bases each). Trimming took 3 bases from V and 13 from J, leaving 23 bases between them. This CDR3 spans 15 amino acids. The CDR3 region has the DNA TGTGCCAGCAGTTTTGGGGGGCTGAGGGCAGATGTGGAGTATTTT. It translates to CASSFGGLRADVEYF.

This clonotype was counted between two and nine times. The rearrangement uses TRBV29-1 and TRBJ1-2; 7 bases line up with TRBD1. In germline, CDR1 is SQVTM, CDR2 ANQGSEA. The CDR3 contains 12 residues. The V segment lost 6 bases and the J segment 5 bases; nucleotides outside the gene matches: 6. CDR3 in amino acids: CSVDGTAYGYTF. The CDR3 DNA sequence: TGCAGCGTGGATGGGACAGCTTATGGCTACACCTTC.

This clonotype was seen ten or more times. A read error is possible here, since a much larger clone lies one base away. J is TRBJ1-2 and V is TRBV2, with D uncertain. The germline V and J ends were trimmed by 6 bases and 7 bases, with 18 bases remaining between them. The germline gives CDR1 SNHLY, CDR2 FYNNEI. The CDR3 is 14 residues long. The CDR3: CASREKLAASGYTF. CDR3 coding DNA: TGTGCCAGCAGGGAAAAGTTGGCAGCCAGTGGCTACACCTTC.